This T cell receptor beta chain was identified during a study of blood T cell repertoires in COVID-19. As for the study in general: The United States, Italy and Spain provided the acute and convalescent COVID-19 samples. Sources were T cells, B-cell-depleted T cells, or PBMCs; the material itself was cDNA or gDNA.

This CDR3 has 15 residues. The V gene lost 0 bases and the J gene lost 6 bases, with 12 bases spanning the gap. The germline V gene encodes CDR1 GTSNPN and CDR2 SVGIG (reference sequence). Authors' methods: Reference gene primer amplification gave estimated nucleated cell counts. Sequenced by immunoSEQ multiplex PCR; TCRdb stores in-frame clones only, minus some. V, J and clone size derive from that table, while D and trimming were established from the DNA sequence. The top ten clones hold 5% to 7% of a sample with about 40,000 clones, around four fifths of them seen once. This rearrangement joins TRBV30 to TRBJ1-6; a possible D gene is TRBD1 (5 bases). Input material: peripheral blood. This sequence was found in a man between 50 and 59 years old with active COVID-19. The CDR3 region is CAWSVNRGGNSPLHF. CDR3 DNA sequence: TGTGCCTGGAGTGTAAATCGGGGGGGTAATTCACCCCTCCACTTT.